Listed here are 30 T cell receptor beta chains from one sample, sequenced in a study of cytomegalovirus exposure and HLA in healthy donors. A multiplex PCR was run with 60 Vbeta primers and 13 Jbeta primers. Assay: immunoSEQ multiplex PCR; the TCRdb copy retains only in-frame clones and omits some. The sample shows 110,000 to 150,000 clones, 65% to 80% of them seen only once. Specimen: PBMCs. These receptors all stem from a woman between 25 and 40 years old in good health and CMV-seronegative.

The V and J genes are TRBV6-5 and TRBJ2-3; 8 nucleotides align to TRBD2. CDR1 and CDR2 (germline): MNHEY, SVGAGI. This CDR3 region has 15 residues. The V segment lost 8 bases and the J segment 8 bases; nucleotides outside the gene matches: 15. The CDR3 here is CASRWTSRVGVTQYF. In nucleotides, the CDR3 is TGTGCCAGCCGGTGGACTAGCCGGGTGGGGGTTACGCAGTATTTT.

This clone was detected only once. V gene TRBV6-1 combines with J gene TRBJ1-2; D is perhaps TRBD1 (6 bases). The CDR3 has 13 amino acids. Germline V gene lookup returns CDR1 MNHNS and CDR2 SASEGT. The V and J ends lost 3 bases and 3 bases respectively, with 8 bases between them. CDR3 protein: CASSDSGDYGYTF. The CDR3 DNA sequence: TGTGCCAGCAGTGATTCAGGGGACTATGGCTACACCTTC.

The chain couples TRBV6-1 to TRBJ2-7; 7 positions match TRBD1. Trimming at V came to 5 bases and at J to 3 bases, leaving 10 bases not matched to a gene. The CDR3 is 15 residues long. Germline V lookup: CDR1 MNHNS, CDR2 SASEGT. DNA for the CDR3: TGTGCCAGCAGTTTATCTACCGGGACAGACTACGAGCAGTACGTC. Translating gives CASSLSTGTDYEQYV.

This clone has only a few counts. The gene calls are TRBV5-6 and TRBJ1-1, with D possibly TRBD1 on 5 matching bases. The CDR3 covers 15 residues. Germline lookup yields CDR1 SGHDT and CDR2 YYEEEE. Between the trimmed V and J ends, which lost 3 bases and 0 bases, there was a span of 12 bases. Written as DNA, the CDR3 is TGTGCCAGCAGCTCTCTAGGGGTGATGAACACTGAAGCTTTCTTT. Translating it yields CASSSLGVMNTEAFF.

This chain uses TRBV18 with TRBJ2-1; 11 nucleotides line up with TRBD2. Germline CDR1 is KGHSH and CDR2 is LQKENI. Trimming removed 3 bases from V and 8 bases from J; junction bases left unmatched: 6. The CDR3 extends over 15 amino acids. Here the CDR3 DNA reads TGTGCCAGCTCACCTACTAGCGGGGGTCCCCATGAGCAGTTCTTC. It encodes CASSPTSGGPHEQFF.

J is TRBJ2-4 and V is TRBV4-2, with D possibly matching TRBD1 (7 bases). Per germline, CDR1 LGHNA and CDR2 YNFKEQ. This CDR3 has 18 amino acids. The germline V and J ends were trimmed by 0 bases and 7 bases, with 22 bases remaining between them. CDR3 nucleotides: TGTGCCAGCAGCCAAGACCTGGAGGGGGCGCGTATGTCGAACATTCAGTACTTC. Encoded protein: CASSQDLEGARMSNIQYF.

The V and J genes are TRBV7-8 and TRBJ2-2; 7 nucleotides agree with TRBD1. V was clipped by 5 bases and J by 1 base; unmatched bases: 7. CDR1 is SGHVS, CDR2 FQNEAQ, per germline. The CDR3 is made up of 16 amino acids. In DNA, the CDR3 is TGTGCCAGCAGCCCAGAGGGACAGTTGAACACCGGGGAGCTGTTTTTT. It translates to CASSPEGQLNTGELFF.

This clone was counted between two and nine times. This chain connects TRBV19 to TRBJ2-7; possible D gene TRBD2, 6 bases. The V end lost 5 bases, the J end lost 4 bases, and 18 bases lay between the germline ends. CDR3 length: 15 amino acids. Germline values: CDR1 LNHDA, CDR2 SQIVND (reference sequence). In nucleotides, the CDR3 is TGTGCCAGTAGTGGAACAGGCGGGGCCCTTTACGAGCAGTACTTC. It encodes CASSGTGGALYEQYF. Complete variable domain (other parts from reference TRBV19 and TRBJ2-7): DGGITQSPKYLFRKEGQNVTLSCEQNLNHDAMYWYRQDPGQGLRLIYYSQIVNDFQKGDIAEGYSVSREKKESFPLTVTSAQKNPTAFYLCASSGTGGALYEQYFGPGTRLTVT.

The J gene is TRBJ2-1, the V gene TRBV5-1; 7 bases align to TRBD1. With 2 bases clipped from V and 3 bases from J, the junction kept 8 bases outside the gene matches. CDR3 length: 16 residues. Germline V gene sequence: CDR1 SGHRS, CDR2 YFSETQ. The CDR3 sequence: CASSFGQDSYYNEQFF. CDR3 DNA: TGCGCCAGCAGCTTTGGACAGGATAGTTACTACAATGAGCAGTTCTTC. Based on the CDR3 plus reference TRBV5-1 and TRBJ2-1, the full variable domain is KAGVTQTPRYLIKTRGQQVTLSCSPISGHRSVSWYQQTPGQGLQFLFEYFSETQRNKGNFPGRFSGRQFSNSRSEMNVSTLELGDSALYLCASSFGQDSYYNEQFFGPGTRLTVL.

The chain couples TRBV6-5 to TRBJ2-2; D not certain. There are 13 residues in the CDR3. V was trimmed by 6 bases and J by 1 base, leaving 6 bases between them. Germline V gene lookup returns CDR1 MNHEY and CDR2 SVGAGI. DNA of the CDR3: TGTGCCAGCAGGCGACAGAACACCGGGGAGCTGTTTTTT. Amino acids: CASRRQNTGELFF.

This clone has a handful of counts. V usage is TRBV18 and J usage is TRBJ1-5, with no clear D. The V gene's germline CDR1 is KGHSH and CDR2 LQKENI. V was clipped by 2 bases and J by 4 bases, with 12 bases between them. This CDR3 has 15 amino acids. The CDR3 is CASSPRFGENQPQHF. The DNA of the CDR3 is TGTGCCAGCTCACCAAGATTCGGGGAAAATCAGCCCCAGCATTTT.

This clone was detected only a few times. The chain carries TRBV18 and TRBJ2-2; 9 nucleotides line up with TRBD1. Losses at the gene ends were 3 bases for V and 3 bases for J; bases not matched to a gene: 5. CDR3 length: 16 amino acids. Germline CDR1 and CDR2: KGHSH and LQKENI. The CDR3 DNA reads TGTGCCAGCTCACCCTCGGGGGACAGGGACACCGGGGAGCTGTTTTTT. This gives the protein CASSPSGDRDTGELFF.

This chain connects TRBV5-1 to TRBJ1-4; no clear D. Germline assignment: CDR1 SGHRS and CDR2 YFSETQ. CDR3 size: 15 residues. Trimming took 3 bases from V and 0 from J, leaving 9 bases between them. CDR3 amino acids: CASSSQRATNEKLFF. The DNA of the CDR3 is TGCGCCAGCAGCTCCCAACGAGCAACTAATGAAAAACTGTTTTTT.

This clone was counted a single time. CDR3 amino acids: CASSRAGSYEQYV. CDR3 DNA sequence: TGTGCCAGCAGTCGGGCAGGGTCCTACGAGCAGTACGTC. The V gene is TRBV27, the J gene TRBJ2-7, with D possibly matching TRBD1 (5 bases). V lost 5 bases to trimming and J lost 1 base, with 9 bases between them. The CDR3 is 13 amino acids. Germline V gene sequence: CDR1 MNHEY, CDR2 SMNVEV (reference sequence).

The chain combines TRBV9 with TRBJ1-2; D call uncertain. Germline V gives CDR1 SGDLS, CDR2 YYNGEE. CDR3 length equals 16 residues. V lost 4 bases and J 2 bases, leaving 18 bases between the germline ends. The CDR3 loop reads CASSSPGRARNYGYTF. The DNA of the CDR3 is TGTGCCAGCAGCTCCCCGGGGAGGGCGAGAAACTATGGCTACACCTTC. Combining the CDR3 with reference TRBV9 and TRBJ1-2 gives the whole variable domain DSGVTQTPKHLITATGQRVTLRCSPRSGDLSVYWYQQSLDQGLQFLIQYYNGEERAKGNILERFSAQQFPDLHSELNLSSLELGDSALYFCASSSPGRARNYGYTFGSGTRLTVV.

This clone appeared a few times. DNA of the CDR3: TGTGCCAGCGTTTCTACAGGGAACGAAAAACTGTTTTTT. Its translation: CASVSTGNEKLFF. V and J are TRBV6-1 and TRBJ1-4; tentative D call: TRBD1 (6 bases). Germline CDR1 and CDR2: MNHNS and SASEGT. This CDR3 is built from 13 residues. V lost 8 bases to trimming and J lost 8 bases, with 15 bases between them.

The sample holds one count of this clone. The chain carries TRBV10-3 and TRBJ1-4; D might be TRBD1 (5 bases). The germline CDR1 and CDR2 sequences are ENHRY and SYGVKD. The CDR3 is 14 residues long. V was clipped by 0 bases and J by 6 bases, with 8 bases between them. The CDR3 here is CAISESMTDEKLFF. CDR3 sequence (DNA): TGTGCCATCAGTGAGTCGATGACAGATGAAAAACTGTTTTTT.

The rearrangement uses TRBV19 and TRBJ2-5; tentatively, D is TRBD1 (5 bases). Germline CDR1 LNHDA, CDR2 SQIVND (reference sequence). The CDR3 contains 15 residues. V was shortened by 3 bases and J by 10 bases, with 21 bases between the two germline ends. In nucleotides, the CDR3 is TGTGCCAGTAGTATTGATGGGGCAGCGTCCCAGGGCCAGTACTTC. Translating gives CASSIDGAASQGQYF.

The chain carries TRBV5-1 and TRBJ2-6; 9 bases line up with TRBD1. The length of the CDR3 is 17 residues. Germline V lookup: CDR1 SGHRS, CDR2 YFSETQ. V lost 1 base and J lost 1; bases outside the gene matches: 3. The CDR3 sequence: CASSLTGTGSGANVLTF. CDR3 bases: TGCGCCAGCAGCTTGACCGGGACAGGGTCTGGGGCCAACGTCCTGACTTTC.

The V and J genes are TRBV2 and TRBJ2-3, with D perhaps matching TRBD1 (5 bases). Germline V gene sequence: CDR1 SNHLY, CDR2 FYNNEI. The CDR3 spans 12 residues. V dropped 6 bases and J dropped 6 bases, with 10 bases sitting between them. The CDR3 nucleotides read TGTGCCAGCAGACCAGGGTCGGATACGCAGTATTTT. It encodes CASRPGSDTQYF.

J is TRBJ1-2 and V is TRBV2, with 9 bases identical to TRBD1. V lost 8 bases and J lost 5; bases outside the gene matches: 3. The CDR3 loop spans 12 amino acids. Looked up from germline, CDR1 is SNHLY and CDR2 is FYNNEI. CDR3 nucleotides: TGTGCCAGCCGACAGGGGGAGTATGGCTACACCTTC. Translating it yields CASRQGEYGYTF.

This clone was seen only once. The chain couples TRBV6-1 to TRBJ2-3; tentative D call: TRBD1 (5 bases). The CDR3 loop spans 15 amino acids. The V end was cut by 5 bases, the J end by 0 bases, with 12 bases between. The germline CDR1 and CDR2 sequences are MNHNS and SASEGT. CDR3 sequence reads: CASSRGHLSTDTQYF. Written as DNA, the CDR3 is TGTGCCAGCAGTAGAGGACACTTAAGCACAGATACGCAGTATTTT.

The J gene is TRBJ2-6, the V gene TRBV5-6, with 7 bases that match TRBD1. The V segment lost 5 bases and the J segment 2 bases; nucleotides outside the gene matches: 4. The V gene's germline CDR1 is SGHDT and CDR2 YYEEEE. This CDR3 is built from 15 residues. The CDR3 nucleotides are TGTGCCAGCAGGTTAAGGGGGCCTGGGGCCAACGTCCTGACTTTC. Translating it yields CASRLRGPGANVLTF. The complete variable domain, with remaining parts taken from reference TRBV5-6 and TRBJ2-6, reads DAGVTQSPTHLIKTRGQQVTLRCSPKSGHDTVSWYQQALGQGPQFIFQYYEEEERQRGNFPDRFSGHQFPNYSSELNVNALLLGDSALYLCASRLRGPGANVLTFGAGSRLTVL.

The chain links TRBV4-1 to TRBJ2-1, with D tentatively TRBD1 (6 bases). This CDR3 contains 14 residues. Germline V gene sequence: CDR1 MGHRA, CDR2 YSYEKL. The germline V and J ends were trimmed by 5 bases and 8 bases, with 16 bases remaining between them. In DNA, the CDR3 is TGCGCCAGCAGCACTCTTGGACAGAGGGATGAGCAGTTCTTC. Protein: CASSTLGQRDEQFF.

V is TRBV19 and J is TRBJ1-6; maybe TRBD1 (5 bases). V was shortened by 7 bases and J by 7 bases, with 20 bases between the two germline ends. The germline V gene has CDR1 LNHDA and CDR2 SQIVND (reference sequence). CDR3 size: 16 residues. DNA for the CDR3: TGTGCCAGTACCACCGCCAGACAGCCGATAAATTCACCCCTCCACTTT. This codes for CASTTARQPINSPLHF. The complete variable domain, with remaining parts taken from reference TRBV19 and TRBJ1-6, reads DGGITQSPKYLFRKEGQNVTLSCEQNLNHDAMYWYRQDPGQGLRLIYYSQIVNDFQKGDIAEGYSVSREKKESFPLTVTSAQKNPTAFYLCASTTARQPINSPLHFGNGTRLTVT.

Only one count was recorded for this clone. The gene calls are TRBV28 and TRBJ1-2; the match to TRBD1 covers 7 bases. V shed 6 bases, J shed 3 bases, and the junction held 4 bases outside the gene matches. Per the germline V gene, CDR1 is MDHEN and CDR2 is SYDVKM. The CDR3 extends over 13 amino acids. The CDR3 region has the DNA TGTGCCAGCAGCTCGGGACAGCACTATGGCTACACCTTC. Its translation is CASSSGQHYGYTF.

The CDR3 nucleotides are TGTGCCAGCCAGAGGGAGAGTGACAATGAGCAGTTCTTC. Translation: CASQRESDNEQFF. The gene calls are TRBV2 and TRBJ2-1; possible D gene TRBD2, 5 bases. V lost 8 bases, J lost 5 bases, and 13 bases lay in between. CDR3 length: 13 residues. The germline V gene encodes CDR1 SNHLY and CDR2 FYNNEI.

This chain uses TRBV5-1 with TRBJ2-1, with a tentative D call TRBD2 (6 bases). The CDR3 spans 13 residues. V gave up 4 bases and J gave up 7 bases, with 12 bases separating them. The V gene's germline CDR1 is SGHRS and CDR2 YFSETQ. The CDR3 DNA reads as TGCGCCAGCAGCGGCCCTGGAGGGAATGAGCAGTTCTTC. Its protein is CASSGPGGNEQFF.

V usage is TRBV30 and J usage is TRBJ1-1; 8 nucleotides agree with TRBD1. After removal of 3 bases from V and 3 bases from J, the junction contained 12 bases not matched to a gene. Germline V gene data show CDR1 as GTSNPN and CDR2 as SVGIG (reference sequence). CDR3 length equals 16 residues. The CDR3 nucleotides read TGTGCCTGGAGCCTTTCAGGGGGCATAGGGGACACTGAAGCTTTCTTT. Its translation is CAWSLSGGIGDTEAFF.

The genes are TRBV7-3 and TRBJ2-3, with 9 bases matching TRBD1. Germline lookup yields CDR1 SGHTA and CDR2 FQGTGA. Trimming removed 3 bases from V and 5 bases from J; junction bases left unmatched: 12. CDR3 length: 17 residues. Written as DNA, the CDR3 is TGTGCCAGCAGCTTGAAAACAGGGGGCGTAAGGGGAGATACGCAGTATTTT. This encodes CASSLKTGGVRGDTQYF.